The 20 T cell receptor beta chains in this list originate from one sample, sequenced in a study of control samples from healthy donors and cancer patients. The table came from immunoSEQ multiplex PCR; TCRdb's copy has only in-frame clones and leaves some out. The data contain over 200,000 clones, roughly 82% of them singletons. The specimen sequenced was PBMCs. These receptors were collected from a woman aged 55-70 years with lung cancer.

The chain links TRBV19 to TRBJ2-5; D remains unclear. From germline, CDR1 is LNHDA and CDR2 SQIVND (reference sequence). This CDR3 has 13 amino acids. Trimming stripped 6 bases from V and 7 bases from J, with 15 bases between. CDR3 sequence: CASRGIGLGTQYF. CDR3 sequence (DNA): TGTGCCAGTAGGGGCATAGGCCTGGGGACCCAGTACTTC.

The chain links TRBV1 to TRBJ2-3; the table calls TRBD1, which could not be checked here. TRBV1 is marked as a pseudogene. The CDR3 consists of 19 residues. CDR3 nucleotide sequence: TGCACCAGCAGCCAAGAAGAGTTGGGACAGGGATTCTACACAGATACGCAGTATTTT. Protein product: CTSSQEELGQGFYTDTQYF.

The V and J genes are TRBV7-8 and TRBJ2-7, with D hard to call. Germline loops: CDR1 SGHVS, CDR2 FQNEAQ. V dropped 1 base and J dropped 2 bases, with 9 bases sitting between them. The CDR3 has 14 residues. The CDR3 sequence: CASSLGGGPYEQYF. CDR3 sequence (DNA): TGTGCCAGCAGCTTAGGTGGCGGCCCCTACGAGCAGTACTTC.

Many counts were recorded for this clone. The DNA of the CDR3 is TGTGCCAGCTCACCACTGGCAGGGGGTAACTATGGCTACACCTTC. It specifies CASSPLAGGNYGYTF. The rearrangement links TRBV18 to TRBJ1-2; 7 bases agree with TRBD1. The ends lost 1 base at V and 1 base at J; junction bases unmatched: 3. This CDR3 has 15 amino acids. Germline V CDR1 and CDR2: KGHSH, LQKENI.

This chain uses TRBV25-1 with TRBJ1-4; D uncertain. CDR1 MGHDK and CDR2 SYGVNS come from the germline V gene. The CDR3 is 12 amino acids. V was clipped by 3 bases and J by 8 bases, with 7 bases between them. The DNA of the CDR3 is TGTGCCAGCAGTGAGCGGGAGGAAAAACTGTTTTTT. Residues: CASSEREEKLFF.

Concerning this clone: Additional DNA sequences in this sample encode the identical CDR3. This chain joins TRBV4-2 and TRBJ1-2; D call uncertain. Looked up from germline, CDR1 is LGHNA and CDR2 is YNFKEQ. There are 12 residues in the CDR3. V was pared by 3 bases and J by 2 bases, with 4 bases between. CDR3 amino acids: CASSQGNYGYTF. In DNA, the CDR3 is TGTGCCAGCAGCCAGGGAAACTATGGCTACACCTTC.

V usage is TRBV13 and J usage is TRBJ2-5; 12 nucleotides agree with TRBD2. CDR1 and CDR2 (germline): PRHDT, FYEKMQ (reference sequence). Trimming took 4 bases from V and 5 from J; bases not matched to a gene: 11. The CDR3 spans 17 residues. The CDR3 DNA follows: TGTGCCAGCAGCTACACCTGGACTAGCGGGGCCGCCGAGACCCAGTACTTC. Translating it yields CASSYTWTSGAAETQYF.

This clone has just one count. The V call is TRBV20-1, the J call TRBJ1-5; 7 nucleotides line up with TRBD1. The germline V gene encodes CDR1 DFQATT and CDR2 SNEGSKA (reference sequence). The trim removed 3 bases at V and 5 bases at J, leaving 7 bases unmatched. This CDR3 is 14 amino acids long. DNA for the CDR3: TGCAGTGCTAGTGCAGGGGGTACGGATCAGCCCCAGCATTTT. Amino acids: CSASAGGTDQPQHF.

J is TRBJ1-4 and V is TRBV7-2; 9 positions agree with TRBD1. This CDR3 spans 16 amino acids. Germline CDR1 reads SGHTA; CDR2 reads FQGNSA. V was pared by 6 bases and J by 2 bases, with 7 bases of the junction left unmatched. The CDR3 loop reads CASRGQGVVTNEKLFF. CDR3 bases: TGTGCCAGCAGGGGACAGGGAGTGGTGACTAATGAAAAACTGTTTTTT.

The chain couples TRBV20-1 to TRBJ2-7; D uncertain. V was shortened by 3 bases and J by 2 bases, with 8 bases between the two germline ends. The CDR3 is 12 amino acids. CDR1 and CDR2 (germline): DFQATT, SNEGSKA (reference sequence). CDR3 in amino acids: CSASDGTYEQYF. The DNA for the CDR3 is TGCAGTGCTAGTGACGGAACCTACGAGCAGTACTTC.

The V gene is TRBV11-3, the J gene TRBJ2-3; D perhaps matches TRBD1 (6 bases). V was pared by 5 bases and J by 1 base, with 10 bases between. This CDR3 is built from 14 residues. Per the germline V gene, CDR1 is SGHNT and CDR2 is YENEEA. CDR3 sequence: CASSPSGGTDTQYF. The CDR3 region has the DNA TGTGCCAGCAGCCCATCAGGGGGCACAGATACGCAGTATTTT. Full variable domain (remainder filled in from reference TRBV11-3 and TRBJ2-3): EAGVVQSPRYKIIEKKQPVAFWCNPISGHNTLYWYLQNLGQGPELLIRYENEEAVDDSQLPKDRFSAERLKGVDSTLKIQPAELGDSAVYLCASSPSGGTDTQYFGPGTRLTVL.

The chain is built from TRBV3-1 (or the pseudogene TRBV3-2) and TRBJ2-7, with D possibly being TRBD1 (6 bases). Trimming stripped 4 bases from V and 3 bases from J, with 13 bases between. Germline CDR1 reads LGHDT; CDR2 reads YNNKEL (reference sequence). The CDR3 sequence is 14 residues long. The CDR3 coding sequence is TGTGCCAGCAGCCCGCGACAGGAAAACTACGAGCAGTACTTC. It translates to CASSPRQENYEQYF.

The rearrangement joins TRBV6-6 to TRBJ2-1, with 7 bases aligning to TRBD2. Germline V gives CDR1 MNHNY, CDR2 SVGAGI (reference sequence). Trimming at V came to 2 bases and at J to 10 bases, leaving 8 bases not matched to a gene. This CDR3 contains 14 residues. CDR3 region: CASSYEAGWREQFF. CDR3 in DNA: TGTGCCAGCAGTTACGAAGCGGGGTGGCGCGAGCAGTTCTTC.

V is TRBV7-2 and J is TRBJ1-4; D uncertain. This CDR3 region has 11 residues. Per the germline V gene, CDR1 is SGHTA and CDR2 is FQGNSA. V was trimmed by 1 base and J by 10 bases, leaving 4 bases between them. CDR3 sequence (DNA): TGTGCCAGCAGCTTAGGGGTAAAACTGTTTTTT. Translating it yields CASSLGVKLFF.

This chain uses TRBV13 with TRBJ1-2, with 8 bases identical to TRBD1. The CDR3 extends over 16 amino acids. The germline V gene encodes CDR1 PRHDT and CDR2 FYEKMQ (reference sequence). V lost 5 bases to trimming and J lost 5 bases; unmatched junction nucleotides: 13. The CDR3 DNA reads TGTGCCAGCAGCCTGGGTTGGGACAGGAGCTTGTATGGCTACACCTTC. Its protein product is CASSLGWDRSLYGYTF. The variable domain in full, with the rest retrieved from reference TRBV13 and TRBJ1-2, is AAGVIQSPRHLIKEKRETATLKCYPIPRHDTVYWYQQGPGQDPQFLISFYEKMQSDKGSIPDRFSAQQFSDYHSELNMSSLELGDSALYFCASSLGWDRSLYGYTFGSGTRLTVV.

The table lists this clone with a count of one. The chain couples TRBV14 to TRBJ2-1; D remains unclear. This CDR3 region has 15 residues. Germline V CDR1 and CDR2: SGHDN, FVKESK. V lost 0 bases and J 6 bases, leaving 12 bases between the germline ends. In DNA, the CDR3 is TGTGCCAGCAGCCAAGATTGGGTTTCAGGCAATGAGCAGTTCTTC. It is translated as CASSQDWVSGNEQFF.

In its sample, this clone was seen once. The genes are TRBV7-6 and TRBJ2-7; D is possibly TRBD1 or TRBD2 (5 bases each). Germline V gene lookup returns CDR1 SGHVS and CDR2 FNYEAQ. This CDR3 has 15 amino acids. V lost 0 bases, J lost 2 bases, and 11 bases lay in between. CDR3 coding DNA: TGTGCCAGCAGCTTAGCGAGGGGTAACCCCTACGAGCAGTACTTC. This codes for CASSLARGNPYEQYF. The full variable domain, rest sourced from reference TRBV7-6 and TRBJ2-7, is GAGVSQSPRYKVTKRGQDVALRCDPISGHVSLYWYRQALGQGPEFLTYFNYEAQQDKSGLPNDRFSAERPEGSISTLTIQRTEQRDSAMYRCASSLARGNPYEQYFGPGTRLTVT.

The CDR3 DNA sequence: TGCGCCAGCAGCTTAGGGACGGTTCAAGAGACCCAGTACTTC. Its translation is CASSLGTVQETQYF. The chain uses TRBV5-1 and TRBJ2-5, with D perhaps given as TRBD1 or TRBD2 (5 bases each). V lost 2 bases to trimming and J lost 2 bases, with 10 bases between them. This CDR3 comprises 14 residues. In germline, CDR1 is SGHRS, CDR2 YFSETQ.

This clone was seen only once. The gene calls are TRBV28 and TRBJ2-5; 8 bases agree with TRBD1. V lost 6 bases, J lost 4 bases, and 7 bases stayed unmatched. This CDR3 contains 14 residues. CDR1 is MDHEN, CDR2 SYDVKM, per germline. The CDR3, as DNA: TGTGCCAGCAGCCTAGGGACAGGCGGAGAGACCCAGTACTTC. This gives the protein CASSLGTGGETQYF.

This chain uses TRBV7-6 with TRBJ2-1, with D possibly matching TRBD2 (6 bases). The germline V gene encodes CDR1 SGHVS and CDR2 FNYEAQ. CDR3 length: 15 amino acids. Trimming cost V 6 bases and J 6 bases, with 18 bases left between them. The DNA of the CDR3 is TGTGCCAGCAGTTCCATCGGGGGTTTTGGCAATGAGCAGTTCTTC. This translates into CASSSIGGFGNEQFF.